This record covers a single TCR beta chain. This sample is part of a study of control samples from healthy donors and cancer patients. Sequenced by immunoSEQ multiplex PCR; TCRdb stores in-frame clones only, minus some. The data hold 40,000 to 50,000 clones, with over 80% observed a single time. After removal of 6 bases from V and 8 bases from J, the junction contained 10 bases not matched to a gene. Germline V gene data show CDR1 as MNHNY and CDR2 as SVGAGI (reference sequence). This CDR3 comprises 14 residues. The source material was blood. The sequence derives from a man aged 55 to 70 in good health. The chain carries TRBV6-6 and TRBJ1-2; 9 bases are shared with TRBD1. The DNA of the CDR3 is TGTGCCAGCAGCAACTGGACAGGGGCGGACGGCTACACCTTC. It is translated as CASSNWTGADGYTF.